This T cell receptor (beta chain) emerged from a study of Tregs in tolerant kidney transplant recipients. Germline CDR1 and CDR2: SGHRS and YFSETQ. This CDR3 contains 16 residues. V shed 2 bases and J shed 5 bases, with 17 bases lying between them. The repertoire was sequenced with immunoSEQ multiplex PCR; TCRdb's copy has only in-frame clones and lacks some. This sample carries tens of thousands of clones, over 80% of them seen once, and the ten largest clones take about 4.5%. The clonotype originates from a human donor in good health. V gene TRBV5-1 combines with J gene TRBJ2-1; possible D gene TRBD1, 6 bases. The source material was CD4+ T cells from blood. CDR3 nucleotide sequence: TGCGCCAGCAGCTTAGTCCCAGGGGTGGATGACAATGAGCAGTTCTTC. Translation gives CASSLVPGVDDNEQFF. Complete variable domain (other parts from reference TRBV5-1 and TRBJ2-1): KAGVTQTPRYLIKTRGQQVTLSCSPISGHRSVSWYQQTPGQGLQFLFEYFSETQRNKGNFPGRFSGRQFSNSRSEMNVSTLELGDSALYLCASSLVPGVDDNEQFFGPGTRLTVL.